The 5 T cell receptor beta chains below were found in one sample sequenced in a study of CD8 T cells in ankylosing spondylitis. TCRdb fed the 5' RACE reads into MiXCR, producing one record per CDR3 protein. This sample has about 500,000 distinct CDR3 sequences, with roughly 12% found just once. The study's findings and limits: Roughly eight highly homologous variants made up a TCR beta motif that seemed to typify ankylosing spondylitis blood.

No cognate antigen is known for these TCRs. Source material: blood, either unsorted or a sorted T cell fraction (not recorded which). These receptors were taken from a male donor with ankylosing spondylitis.

The rearrangement uses TRBV18 and TRBJ1-4, with 10 positions matching TRBD1. This CDR3 is built from 15 residues. Per germline, CDR1 KGHSH and CDR2 LQKENI. V trimming: 3 bases; J trimming: 7 bases; junction bases outside the gene matches: 5. In DNA, the CDR3 is TGTGCCAGCTCACCGACCGACAGGGGGCTTGAAAAACTGTTTTTT. This gives the protein CASSPTDRGLEKLFF.

This clonotype was found a few times. The chain is built from TRBV11-2 and TRBJ2-1; unclear D gene. V gave up 5 bases and J gave up 9 bases, with 8 bases separating them. The CDR3 runs 11 residues. Looked up from germline, CDR1 is SGHAT and CDR2 is FQNNGV. CDR3 residues: CASSPSAEQFF. In DNA, the CDR3 is TGTGCCAGCAGCCCGTCGGCTGAGCAGTTCTTC.

This clonotype turned up a few times. V and J are TRBV12-3 or TRBV12-4 and TRBJ2-7; TRBD1 might be the D (5 bases). The CDR3 contains 16 residues. The V and J ends lost 6 bases and 0 bases respectively, with 18 bases between them. The CDR3, as DNA: TGTGCCAGCAGCCCCGAAGCAGGGTCGCGCTCCTACGAGCAGTACGTC. Its translation: CASSPEAGSRSYEQYV.

The rearrangement joins TRBV20-1 to TRBJ2-1; perhaps D is TRBD1 or TRBD2 (6 bases each). Germline V lookup: CDR1 DFQATT, CDR2 SNEGSKA (reference sequence). This CDR3 contains 14 residues. Trimming shortened V by 0 bases and J by 13 bases, and 19 bases separated the two germline ends. CDR3 sequence: CSARDQGRLAPQFF. The CDR3 coding sequence is TGCAGTGCTAGAGATCAGGGGAGGCTAGCACCCCAGTTCTTC.

A note on this clonotype: Just one base apart from a much larger clone, this may be a read error. In nucleotides, the CDR3 is TGCAGTGCTCCTGGGTCGAACATTGAAGCTTTCTTT. Amino acids: CSAPGSNIEAFF. The rearrangement links TRBV20-1 to TRBJ1-1; D is undetermined. Looked up from germline, CDR1 is DFQATT and CDR2 is SNEGSKA (reference sequence). The CDR3 is 12 amino acids.